The 7 T cell receptor beta chains presented below share a single source sample, sequenced in a study of blood T cell repertoires in COVID-19. The table came from immunoSEQ multiplex PCR; TCRdb's copy has only in-frame clones and leaves some out. The sample contains 250,000 to 300,000 clones, around 90% of which appear only once. Sequencing used PBMCs or T cells enriched from blood (not recorded which). The source of these receptors is a woman in her twenties or thirties who had recovered from COVID-19.

The chain links TRBV6-5 to TRBJ1-5; D remains ambiguous. CDR3 length equals 12 residues. Germline lookup yields CDR1 MNHEY and CDR2 SVGAGI. The germline V and J ends were trimmed by 4 bases and 4 bases, with 5 bases remaining between them. The CDR3 region is CASSFLNQPQHF. CDR3 bases: TGTGCCAGCAGTTTCCTAAATCAGCCCCAGCATTTT.

The J gene is TRBJ2-2, the V gene TRBV9; 10 nucleotides match TRBD1. This CDR3 region has 15 residues. V lost 0 bases and J lost 7; bases outside the gene matches: 3. Germline CDR1 is SGDLS and CDR2 is YYNGEE. The CDR3 nucleotides read TGTGCCAGCAGCGTAGAGGGACAGGGGATCGGGGAGCTGTTTTTT. This gives the protein CASSVEGQGIGELFF.

J is TRBJ1-1 and V is TRBV14, with unresolved D. The CDR3 spans 11 residues. Germline lookup yields CDR1 SGHDN and CDR2 FVKESK. Trimming removed 8 bases at V and 1 base at J, with 5 bases between. The CDR3 loop reads CASSRNTEAFF. The CDR3 DNA follows: TGTGCCAGCTCCCGGAACACTGAAGCTTTCTTT.

The chain is built from TRBV7-9 and TRBJ2-3, with TRBD2 matching over 9 bases. This CDR3 has 17 amino acids. CDR1 SEHNR and CDR2 FQNEAQ come from the germline V gene (reference sequence). J lost 4 bases, V lost 5 bases, and 13 bases had no gene match. The CDR3 reads CASSPRREGPVSDTQYF. In nucleotides, the CDR3 is TGTGCCAGCAGCCCTAGGCGGGAGGGCCCAGTGTCAGATACGCAGTATTTT.

The chain couples TRBV27 to TRBJ1-3; D call uncertain. This CDR3 has 16 amino acids. Trimming shortened V by 2 bases and J by 4 bases, and 15 bases separated the two germline ends. The germline gives CDR1 MNHEY, CDR2 SMNVEV (reference sequence). CDR3: CASSLRWEGSGNTIYF. In DNA form, the CDR3 reads TGTGCCAGCAGTTTACGGTGGGAGGGAAGCGGAAACACCATATATTTT.

The rearrangement uses TRBV5-6 and TRBJ2-2; 12 positions agree with TRBD2. The CDR3 sequence is 16 residues long. J was trimmed by 5 bases and V by 4 bases; bases with no gene match: 6. CDR1 and CDR2 from the germline V gene are SGHDT and YYEEEE. The CDR3 region is CASSVLAGGRTGELFF. CDR3 nucleotides: TGTGCCAGCAGCGTACTAGCGGGAGGTCGTACCGGGGAGCTGTTTTTT.

This clone was recorded once. The chain has TRBV10-3 and TRBJ2-5; 13 positions agree with TRBD2. The germline gives CDR1 ENHRY, CDR2 SYGVKD. The CDR3 is 17 residues long. The V segment lost 4 bases and the J segment 5 bases; nucleotides outside the gene matches: 10. Written as DNA, the CDR3 is TGTGCCATCAGTGGGACTAGCGGGGGCTTGCCCATGGAGACCCAGTACTTC. It is translated as CAISGTSGGLPMETQYF.